The source of this T cell receptor beta chain is a study of CD8+ T cells in alopecia areata. Germline V gene lookup returns CDR1 FNHDT and CDR2 SITEND (reference sequence). The length of the CDR3 is 13 residues. The V gene lost 5 bases and the J gene lost 1 base, with 8 bases spanning the gap. Separation of pooled cutaneous lymph node cells was by sorting with CD4, CD8alpha, NKG2D, NKG2ACE and other markers. Investigators isolated RNA and reverse transcribed it into cDNA to act as the sequencing template. Only in-frame clones appear in the TCRdb table, and some are missing; sequencing was by immunoSEQ multiplex PCR. Captured here are approximately 300,000 clones, none seen once; the top ten comprise less than 1.5%. About this clone: The antigen remains undetermined. Genes and germline come from the mouse. The sequence runs out 4 residues before the end of the CDR3; the remainder is reconstructed from the germline J gene. The identical CDR3 is also encoded by other nucleotide sequences in the sample.

Whole-study findings and limits: TCRs were shared less clearly across patients than in mice, possibly for HLA-related reasons.

J is TRBJ2-3 and V is TRBV19, with a weak D call TRBD1 (5 bases). The material sequenced was CD4+ T cells sorted from a lymph node. The receptor was derived from a C3H/HeJ mouse with alopecia areata. The strain's MHC type: H2-k. CDR3 bases read: TGTGCCAGCAGGAGGGGTGGTGCAGAA. This gives the protein CASRRGGAE. The whole CDR3 reads CASRRGGAETLYF.